This T cell receptor (beta chain) was captured in a study of CD8 T cells in ankylosing spondylitis. Study results and caveats: Blood from ankylosing spondylitis patients appeared to carry a characteristic roughly 8-variant TCR beta motif. The clones that were linked to disease were reported to be significantly enriched in matched synovial fluid samples from ankylosing spondylitis patients.

This CDR3 contains 16 residues. V was shortened by 2 bases and J by 2 bases, with 12 bases between the two germline ends. The germline V gene encodes CDR1 WSHSY and CDR2 SAAADI. Quantitative molecular-barcoded 5'-RACE generated the TCR beta libraries. TCRdb redid the calling of the 5' RACE reads with MiXCR, one entry per CDR3 protein. The sample has roughly 35,000 distinct CDR3 sequences, about 15% seen once; the top ten hold over 45%. This clonotype has more than one count but fewer than ten. Its antigen is unidentified. This TCR was recovered from a male donor with ankylosing spondylitis or in good health (not recorded which). V and J are TRBV10-2 and TRBJ2-2; no definite D call. Sequenced: blood. CDR3 amino acids: CASSEAGSINTGELFF. CDR3 bases: TGCGCCAGCAGTGAGGCCGGATCAATTAACACCGGGGAGCTGTTTTTT.